These 17 T cell receptor beta chains were sequenced from one sample in a study of T-cell reconstitution after alpha-beta-depleted transplantation in children. The TCRbeta library incorporated unique molecular identifiers. TCRdb re-analysed the PCR reads in MiXCR, keeping a single row per CDR3 protein. The sample yields a few hundred thousand distinct CDR3 sequences, almost 10% seen once. Sequenced material: PBMCs from the stem cell graft donor, taken from the stem cell graft. Receptors originate from a human donor who donated a stem cell graft to a child with SCID.

The chain has TRBV12-3 or TRBV12-4 and TRBJ2-6; 8 nucleotides match TRBD1. V trimming: 5 bases; J trimming: 1 base; junction bases outside the gene matches: 7. This CDR3 has 17 amino acids. CDR3 nucleotides: TGTGCCAGCAGTCTTCACAGGGGGTTTTCTGGGGCCAACGTCCTGACTTTC. It encodes CASSLHRGFSGANVLTF.

This clonotype was observed many times. The chain joins TRBV29-1 to TRBJ2-2; tentative D call: TRBD1 (6 bases). This CDR3 is built from 14 residues. Germline CDR1 and CDR2: SQVTM and ANQGSEA. V shed 6 bases and J shed 7 bases, with 18 bases lying between them. CDR3 in DNA: TGCAGCGTCACCGGGACATTGTTGGGCGGGGAGCTGTTTTTT. It codes for CSVTGTLLGGELFF.

This rearrangement joins TRBV12-3 or TRBV12-4 to TRBJ2-1; the D gene is possibly TRBD2 (7 bases). This CDR3 is 17 amino acids long. V shed 5 bases and J shed 5 bases, with 22 bases lying between them. The chain's CDR3 is CASSPARVAGANNEQFF. The CDR3 bases are TGTGCCAGCAGTCCCGCCCGGGTTGCGGGGGCCAACAATGAGCAGTTCTTC.

This clonotype has only a few counts. This chain links TRBV5-1 with TRBJ1-1; no firm D call. The germline V gene has CDR1 SGHRS and CDR2 YFSETQ. V lost 0 bases to trimming and J lost 1 base, with 7 bases between them. CDR3 length: 14 amino acids. CDR3 nucleotide sequence: TGCGCCAGCAGCTTGGCGGTGACGAACACTGAAGCTTTCTTT. It yields the protein CASSLAVTNTEAFF. Based on the CDR3 plus reference TRBV5-1 and TRBJ1-1, the full variable domain is KAGVTQTPRYLIKTRGQQVTLSCSPISGHRSVSWYQQTPGQGLQFLFEYFSETQRNKGNFPGRFSGRQFSNSRSEMNVSTLELGDSALYLCASSLAVTNTEAFFGQGTRLTVV.

The rearrangement joins TRBV9 to TRBJ2-6, with 9 nucleotides matching TRBD2. V trimming: 0 bases; J trimming: 1 base; junction bases outside the gene matches: 5. The CDR3 loop spans 18 amino acids. The germline V gene has CDR1 SGDLS and CDR2 YYNGEE. CDR3 nucleotide sequence: TGTGCCAGCAGCGTAGGAGGCGGGGGGGCATCTGGGGCCAACGTCCTGACTTTC. Amino acids: CASSVGGGGASGANVLTF.

This clonotype was seen more than once but under ten times. The chain combines TRBV7-8 with TRBJ2-3, with unresolved D. V shed 2 bases and J shed 2 bases, with 8 bases lying between them. Germline assignment: CDR1 SGHVS and CDR2 FQNEAQ. The CDR3 consists of 14 residues. The DNA for the CDR3 is TGTGCCAGCAGCTTACAAGCTTCCACAGATACGCAGTATTTT. Translating gives CASSLQASTDTQYF.

This clonotype was observed at least ten times. The chain couples TRBV10-3 to TRBJ2-2; 7 positions agree with TRBD1. V trimming: 7 bases; J trimming: 5 bases; junction bases outside the gene matches: 7. Germline V gene sequence: CDR1 ENHRY, CDR2 SYGVKD. CDR3 length equals 14 residues. CDR3 loop: CAITNIQGTGELFF. The CDR3 nucleotides read TGTGCCATCACGAACATACAGGGGACCGGGGAGCTGTTTTTT.

A few counts support this clonotype. This rearrangement joins TRBV12-3 or TRBV12-4 to TRBJ2-1; 7 bases are a match to TRBD2. V gave up 6 bases and J gave up 10 bases; unmatched junction bases: 12. The length of the CDR3 is 14 residues. CDR3 amino acids: CASSLGGGMVEQFF. The CDR3, as DNA: TGTGCCAGCAGCCTGGGCGGGGGTATGGTCGAGCAGTTCTTC.

This chain links TRBV6-1 with TRBJ2-1; 8 positions agree with TRBD2. The germline CDR1 and CDR2 sequences are MNHNS and SASEGT. The CDR3 runs 16 residues. V trimming: 3 bases; J trimming: 5 bases; junction bases outside the gene matches: 9. Here the CDR3 DNA reads TGTGCCAGCAGTGACCCTAGGACTAGCATCCACAATGAGCAGTTCTTC. It encodes CASSDPRTSIHNEQFF.

V is TRBV7-9 and J is TRBJ2-3, with 14 bases identical to TRBD2. CDR1 SEHNR and CDR2 FQNEAQ come from the germline V gene (reference sequence). The V segment lost 3 bases and the J segment 5 bases; nucleotides outside the gene matches: 4. This CDR3 has 16 amino acids. DNA for the CDR3: TGTGCCAGCAGCTTGGGACTAGCGGGGGTACAAGATACGCAGTATTTT. Translated, it gives CASSLGLAGVQDTQYF.

The table lists this clonotype with many counts. The V and J genes are TRBV5-1 and TRBJ2-3; 9 bases align to TRBD2. The germline V gene encodes CDR1 SGHRS and CDR2 YFSETQ. Trimming at V came to 4 bases and at J to 2 bases, leaving 5 bases not matched to a gene. The CDR3 runs 15 residues. For the CDR3, the DNA is TGCGCCAGCAGCCAGGGACTAGCCGACACAGATACGCAGTATTTT. It specifies CASSQGLADTDTQYF.

This clonotype has a handful of counts. The J gene is TRBJ2-1, the V gene TRBV7-3; perhaps TRBD1 as D (6 bases). The germline gives CDR1 SGHTA, CDR2 FQGTGA. The CDR3 covers 16 residues. Trimming shortened V by 5 bases and J by 3 bases, and 17 bases separated the two germline ends. The CDR3 is CASSKGWTADYNEQFF. As DNA, the CDR3 is TGTGCCAGCAGCAAAGGGTGGACAGCAGACTACAATGAGCAGTTCTTC.

The chain couples TRBV5-1 to TRBJ2-1; 11 nucleotides match TRBD1. V lost 3 bases and J lost 8; bases outside the gene matches: 4. Germline values: CDR1 SGHRS, CDR2 YFSETQ. The CDR3 has 14 residues. This CDR3 reads CASSWDRGGDEQFF. The DNA for the CDR3 is TGCGCCAGCAGCTGGGACAGGGGGGGGGATGAGCAGTTCTTC.

This clonotype was observed many times. The rearrangement links TRBV12-3 or TRBV12-4 to TRBJ2-3; no firm D call. The CDR3 extends over 13 amino acids. V lost 5 bases to trimming and J lost 0 bases, with 6 bases between them. The CDR3 region has the DNA TGTGCCAGCAGTGCCTACAGCACAGATACGCAGTATTTT. This sequence encodes CASSAYSTDTQYF.

This clonotype was detected a few times. The chain uses TRBV6-5 and TRBJ2-5, with 8 bases that match TRBD1. In germline, CDR1 is MNHEY, CDR2 SVGAGI. Trimming took 2 bases from V and 5 from J; bases not matched to a gene: 10. The CDR3 runs to 16 residues. CDR3 loop: CASSYRQGARRETQYF. The CDR3 DNA sequence: TGTGCCAGCAGTTACCGTCAGGGGGCACGTAGGGAGACCCAGTACTTC.

The chain links TRBV6-4 to TRBJ2-5, with D perhaps matching TRBD2 (5 bases). The CDR3 extends over 13 amino acids. CDR1 MRHNA and CDR2 SNTAGT come from the germline V gene. Trimming cost V 6 bases and J 5 bases, with 13 bases left between them. The CDR3, as DNA: TGTGCCAGCAGCCCGGCTAGAGGGGAGACCCAGTACTTC. Its translation: CASSPARGETQYF.

The chain combines TRBV6-1 with TRBJ2-1; 13 bases are a match to TRBD2. The CDR3 runs to 18 residues. CDR1 MNHNS and CDR2 SASEGT come from the germline V gene. J lost 9 bases, V lost 5 bases, and 16 bases had no gene match. The CDR3 reads CASSTKRATSGGSGEQFF. For the CDR3, the DNA is TGTGCCAGCAGTACGAAAAGGGCGACTAGCGGGGGGAGCGGTGAGCAGTTCTTC.